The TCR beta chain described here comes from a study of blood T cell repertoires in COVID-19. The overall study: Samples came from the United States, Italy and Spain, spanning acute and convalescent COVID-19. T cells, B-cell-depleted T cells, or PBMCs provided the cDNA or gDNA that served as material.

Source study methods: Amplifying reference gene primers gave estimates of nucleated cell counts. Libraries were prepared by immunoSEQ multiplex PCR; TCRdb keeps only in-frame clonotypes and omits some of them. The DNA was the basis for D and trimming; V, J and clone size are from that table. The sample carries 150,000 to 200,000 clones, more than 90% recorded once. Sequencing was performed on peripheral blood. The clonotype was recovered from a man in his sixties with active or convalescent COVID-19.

CDR3 bases: TGTGCCAGCAGCGTAGGCCAGTATAATTCACCCCTCCACTTT. This codes for CASSVGQYNSPLHF. V usage is TRBV9 and J usage is TRBJ1-6; D ambiguous. Germline CDR1 reads SGDLS; CDR2 reads YYNGEE. There are 14 residues in the CDR3. The V and J ends lost 0 bases and 4 bases respectively, with 5 bases between them.